The entry that follows covers one T cell receptor (beta chain) sequence. Its matching antigen is unknown. Every immunoSEQ plate was one replicate of a subset's evenly spread DNA. The table came from immunoSEQ multiplex PCR; TCRdb's copy has only in-frame clones and leaves some out. The sample includes millions of clones, more than 85% seen only once; the top ten take about 0.41%. This sample stems from a study of shared clonotypes between healthy human individuals. The V gene's germline CDR1 is SGHAT and CDR2 FQNNGV. The CDR3 totals 15 residues. Trimming removed 5 bases at V and 5 bases at J, with 18 bases between. Study-wide results and caveats: The rarefaction results pointed to incomplete sorted-subset sequencing despite large depth. When compared with the clonotypes that were shared by all four sorted-subset donors, the non-shared clonotypes turned out to have lower generation probabilities.

This receptor was obtained from a man in his late teens or twenties in good health. Some clones in this sample may be carry-over from other donors' samples. The rearrangement joins TRBV11-2 to TRBJ1-1; D remains ambiguous. Specimen: naive CD4+ T cells from PBMCs. As to subset: CD45RA+ positively selected. CDR3 coding DNA: TGTGCCAGCAGCCCCGGGAGGGTCCTTGGGACTGAAGCTTTCTTT. As protein: CASSPGRVLGTEAFF.